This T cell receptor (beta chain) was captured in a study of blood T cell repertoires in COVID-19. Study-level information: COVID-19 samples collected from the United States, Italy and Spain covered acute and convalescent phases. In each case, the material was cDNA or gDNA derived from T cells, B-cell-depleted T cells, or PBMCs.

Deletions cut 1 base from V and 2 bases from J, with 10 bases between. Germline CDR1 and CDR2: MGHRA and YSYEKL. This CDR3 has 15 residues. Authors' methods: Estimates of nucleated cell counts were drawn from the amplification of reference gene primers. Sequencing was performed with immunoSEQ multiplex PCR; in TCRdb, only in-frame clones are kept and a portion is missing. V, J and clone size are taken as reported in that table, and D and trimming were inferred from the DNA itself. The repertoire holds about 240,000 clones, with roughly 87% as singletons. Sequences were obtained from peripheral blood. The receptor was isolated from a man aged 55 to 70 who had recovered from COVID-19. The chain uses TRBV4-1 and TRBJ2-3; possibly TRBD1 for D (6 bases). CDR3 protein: CASSQVWTATDTQYF. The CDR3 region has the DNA TGCGCCAGCAGCCAAGTTTGGACAGCCACAGATACGCAGTATTTT.